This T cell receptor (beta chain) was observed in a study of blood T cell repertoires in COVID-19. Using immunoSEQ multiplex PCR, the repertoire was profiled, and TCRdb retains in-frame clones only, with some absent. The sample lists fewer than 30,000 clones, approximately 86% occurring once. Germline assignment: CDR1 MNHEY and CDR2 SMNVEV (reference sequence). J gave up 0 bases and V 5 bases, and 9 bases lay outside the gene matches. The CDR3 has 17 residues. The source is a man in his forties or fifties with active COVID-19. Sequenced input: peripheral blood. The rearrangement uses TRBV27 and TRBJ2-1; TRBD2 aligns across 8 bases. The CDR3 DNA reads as TGTGCCAGCAGTCAGCCGACCGGGACTAGCTCCTACAATGAGCAGTTCTTC. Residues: CASSQPTGTSSYNEQFF.